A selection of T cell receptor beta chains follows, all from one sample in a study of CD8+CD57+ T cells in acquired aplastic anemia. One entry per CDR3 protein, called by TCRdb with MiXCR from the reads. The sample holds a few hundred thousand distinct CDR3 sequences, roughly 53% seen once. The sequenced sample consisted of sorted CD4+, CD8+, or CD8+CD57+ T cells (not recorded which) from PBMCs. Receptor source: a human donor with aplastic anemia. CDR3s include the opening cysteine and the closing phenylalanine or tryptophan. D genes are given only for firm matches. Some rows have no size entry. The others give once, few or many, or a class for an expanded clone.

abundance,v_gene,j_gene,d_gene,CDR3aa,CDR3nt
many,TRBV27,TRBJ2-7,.,CASSRGHAYEQYF,TGTGCCAGCAGCCGGGGACATGCCTACGAGCAGTACTTC
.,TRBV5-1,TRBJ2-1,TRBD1,CASRGQAGEQFF,TGTGCCAGCAGGGGACAGGCAGGTGAGCAGTTCTTC
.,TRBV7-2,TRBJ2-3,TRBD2,CASRPPGLEADTQYF,TGTGCCAGCAGACCTCCGGGACTAGAAGCAGATACGCAGTATTTT
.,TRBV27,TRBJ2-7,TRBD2,CASTPGAGVSYEQYF,TGTGCCAGCACCCCCGGAGCGGGGGTATCCTACGAGCAGTACTTC
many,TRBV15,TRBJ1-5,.,CATSRDTRGNQPQHF,TGTGCCACCAGCAGAGATACGAGGGGAAATCAGCCCCAGCATTTT
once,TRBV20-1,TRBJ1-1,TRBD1,CSARGGTGNTEAFF,TGCAGTGCTAGAGGAGGGACAGGGAACACTGAAGCTTTCTTT
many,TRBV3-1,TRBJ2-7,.,CASSRDGHEQYF,TGTGCCAGCAGCCGGGATGGACACGAGCAGTACTTC
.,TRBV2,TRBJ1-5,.,CASSVTGSDGNQPQHF,TGTGCCAGCAGTGTGACCGGGTCCGACGGCAATCAGCCCCAGCATTTT
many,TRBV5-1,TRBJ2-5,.,CASSLAYSGSQETQYF,TGCGCCAGCAGCTTGGCGTATTCGGGCAGTCAAGAGACCCAGTACTTC
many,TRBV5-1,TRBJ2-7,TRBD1,CASSLSGGAYEQYF,TGCGCCAGCAGCTTGTCAGGGGGCGCCTACGAGCAGTACTTC
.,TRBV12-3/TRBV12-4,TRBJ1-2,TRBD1,CASSPQGGTYYGYTF,TGTGCCAGCAGTCCCCAGGGGGGTACATACTATGGCTACACCTTC
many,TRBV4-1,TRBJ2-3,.,CASSQARDTDTQYF,TGCGCCAGCAGCCAAGCCAGGGACACAGATACGCAGTATTTT
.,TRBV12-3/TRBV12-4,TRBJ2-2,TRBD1,CASSPRDRLIGELFF,TGTGCCAGCAGCCCACGGGACAGGCTTATCGGGGAGCTGTTTTTT
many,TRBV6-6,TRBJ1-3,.,CASSYGGEGNTIYF,TGTGCCAGCAGTTACGGGGGCGAAGGAAACACCATATATTTT
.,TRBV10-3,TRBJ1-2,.,CAISDFKPGFNYGYTF,TGTGCCATCAGTGATTTCAAGCCAGGGTTCAACTATGGCTACACCTTC
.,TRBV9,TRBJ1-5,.,CASSRGGNQPQHF,TGTGCCAGCAGCCGGGGGGGGAATCAGCCCCAGCATTTT
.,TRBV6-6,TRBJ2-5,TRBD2,CASSYSWGTTEETQYF,TGTGCCAGCAGCTATTCGTGGGGGACTACCGAGGAGACCCAGTACTTC
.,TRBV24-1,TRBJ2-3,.,CATSDPRDSTDTQYF,TGTGCCACCAGTGACCCCCGGGACTCCACAGATACGCAGTATTTT
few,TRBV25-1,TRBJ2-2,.,CASSDKTLTNTGELFF,TGTGCCAGCAGTGATAAGACACTAACGAACACCGGGGAGCTGTTTTTT
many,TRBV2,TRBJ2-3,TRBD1,CASSRDRGTDTQYF,TGTGCCAGCAGCCGGGACAGGGGCACAGATACGCAGTATTTT
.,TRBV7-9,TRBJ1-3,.,CASSLQGSSGNTIYF,TGTGCCAGCAGCTTACAGGGGAGCTCTGGAAACACCATATATTTT
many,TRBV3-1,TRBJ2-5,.,CASSQDWDRGETQYF,TGTGCCAGCAGCCAAGATTGGGACCGTGGAGAGACCCAGTACTTC
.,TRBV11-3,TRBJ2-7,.,CASSQQKGSYEQYF,TGTGCCAGCAGCCAACAGAAAGGCTCCTACGAGCAGTACTTC
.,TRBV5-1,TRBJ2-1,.,CASSLQGRVDEQFF,TGCGCCAGCAGTTTACAGGGGAGGGTAGATGAGCAGTTCTTC
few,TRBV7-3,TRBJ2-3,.,CASSQKTDTQYF,TGTGCCAGCAGCCAAAAGACAGATACGCAGTATTTT
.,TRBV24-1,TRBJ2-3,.,CATSSGHTDTQYF,TGTGCCACCAGCTCCGGACACACAGATACGCAGTATTTT
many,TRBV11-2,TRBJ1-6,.,CASSTNGGDSPLHF,TGTGCCAGCAGCACCAACGGTGGGGATTCACCCCTCCACTTT
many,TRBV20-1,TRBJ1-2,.,CSARRGDYGYTF,TGCAGTGCTAGAAGGGGGGACTATGGCTACACCTTC
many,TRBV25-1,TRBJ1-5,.,CASSEYQGLVNSDKSNQPQHF,TGTGCCAGCAGTGAATATCAAGGGCTAGTCAATAGCGATAAAAGCAATCAGCCCCAGCATTTT
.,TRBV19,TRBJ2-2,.,CASSARDAGELFF,TGTGCCAGTAGTGCACGGGACGCCGGGGAGCTGTTTTTT
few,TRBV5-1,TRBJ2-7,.,CASSSHAEPGFSSYEQYF,TGCGCCAGCAGTTCTCACGCCGAGCCGGGCTTTAGCTCCTACGAGCAGTACTTC
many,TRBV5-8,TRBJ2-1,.,CASSLEVTDNEQFF,TGTGCCAGCAGCTTGGAAGTGACAGACAATGAGCAGTTCTTC
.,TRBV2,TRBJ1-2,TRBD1,CAGSRDRGDGYTF,TGTGCCGGCTCCCGGGACAGGGGGGATGGCTACACCTTC